This T cell receptor beta chain appears in the sequencing data of a study of OX40 agonist ivuxolimab in advanced cancers. Assay used: immunoSEQ multiplex PCR; TCRdb lists only in-frame clones, some missing. The sample records 53,000 or so clones, approximately 93% being singletons. Trimming shortened V by 6 bases and J by 1 base, and 13 bases separated the two germline ends. The V gene's germline CDR1 is SQVTM and CDR2 ANQGSEA. The CDR3 consists of 15 residues. This clone has only one observation. This clonotype was obtained from an adult with an advanced solid tumor such as melanoma, head and neck, liver or kidney cancer. V and J are TRBV29-1 and TRBJ2-6; D unclear. This specimen consisted of CD4+ or CD8+ T cells sorted from blood, obtained in a trial of the OX40 agonist ivuxolimab. The CDR3 nucleotides read TGCAGCGTCCCCACGTCGCGATCTGGGGCCAACGTCCTGACTTTC. It is translated as CSVPTSRSGANVLTF. Full variable domain (missing parts from reference TRBV29-1 and TRBJ2-6): SAVISQKPSRDICQRGTSLTIQCQVDSQVTMMFWYRQQPGQSLTLIATANQGSEATYESGFVIDKFPISRPNLTFSTLTVSNMSPEDSSIYLCSVPTSRSGANVLTFGAGSRLTVL.